This TCR beta chain was obtained from a study of regulatory T cells in long-lasting Graves disease. Study summary: For a period under 3 months, newly diagnosed Graves' patients had taken antithyroid drugs.

The CDR3 spans 14 residues. V shed 2 bases and J 3 bases; nucleotides not matched to a gene: 5. From germline, CDR1 is GTSNPN and CDR2 SVGIG (reference sequence). Findings and limits, study-wide: Patients with persistent disease showed a bias toward TRBV28, TRBJ1-2 and TRBJ2-5.

Building the TCR beta libraries relied on iRepertoire HTBI primers, and CDR3 regions underwent Arm-PCR. TCRdb independently ran MiXCR on the multiplex PCR reads; one entry per CDR3 protein. The table lists roughly 560,000 distinct CDR3 sequences, 15% to 20% of them singletons. Time point in this sample: newly diagnosed GD, antithyroid drugs for less than 3 months. The TCR library was made from RNA that had been extracted from PBMCs in TRIzol. Note on this clonotype: The antigen is unknown.

The data also belong to a second study, concerning T cells in Graves' hyperthyroidism and ophthalmopathy.

The sample here was peripheral blood mononuclear cells (PBMCs), taken at new diagnosis, from a patient treated with antithyroid drugs. The TCR originated in a middle-aged woman with Graves disease. The chain is built from TRBV30 and TRBJ2-7, with 9 nucleotides matching TRBD1. The CDR3 loop reads CAWSWGTGYYEQYF. The CDR3 DNA reads TGTGCCTGGAGTTGGGGGACAGGGTACTACGAGCAGTACTTC. The whole variable domain, filled in from reference TRBV30 and TRBJ2-7, reads SQTIHQWPATLVQPVGSPLSLECTVEGTSNPNLYWYRQAAGRGLQLLFYSVGIGQISSEVPQNLSASRPQDRQFILSSKKLLLSDSGFYLCAWSWGTGYYEQYFGPGTRLTVT.